This T cell receptor (beta chain) was recorded in a study of blood T cell repertoires in COVID-19 (dated by TCRdb to 2019 to 2021). General notes on the study: Collaborator samples came from the United States, Italy and Spain and covered acute and convalescent phases of COVID-19. Where HLA class I and class II types were available, the types were taken from metadata supplied by the sample provider, not from assay-based typing. The sample metadata nearly always contained a de-identified subject ID, COVID-19 status, age in years and sex. The samples were drawn from two sources: the first 160 participants of the ongoing ImmuneRACE study, and 950 to 1,500 subjects contributed by 6 global collaborators. Subjects who had been exposed to COVID-19, were actively infected with it, or had recovered from it provided the deeply sampled blood TCRbeta repertoires that made up the dataset. The repertoires were released in a freely available public database intended as a resource for research on the immune response to SARS-CoV-2. The material from the prospective study consisted of cDNA or gDNA derived from T cells, B-cell-depleted T cells, or PBMCs. General study outcomes and caveats: The amount of clinical and demographic metadata varied by source and participant and was provided uncurated.

Collaborating institutions collected whole blood in K2EDTA tubes following their own protocols. Collaborator samples were shipped for TCRbeta analysis as frozen whole blood, isolated PBMCs, or DNA extracted from either sample type. TCRbeta CDR3 regions were amplified from genomic DNA using the immunoSEQ Assay, a bias-controlled multiplex PCR. Per the original workflow: The number of nucleated cells in each sample was estimated from the amplification of reference gene primers within the assay. To quantify the absolute abundance of each unique TCRbeta CDR3 rearrangement, sequence reads were collapsed and filtered. Productive Simpson clonality was computed per sample as the square root of Simpson's diversity index over productive rearrangements. The source is immuneACCESS, and TCRdb retained only in-frame sequences with V and J called. Part of the clones is not carried over; for the studies checked, unresolved V genes explain less than half of this, and the remainder is unexplained. From that table come the V and J calls and clone size; the DNA was used to work out D and trimming. This sample is represented by under 80,000 clones; about 83% of them were singletons. The ten biggest clones cover roughly 6% of the sample.

To note about this clone: No cognate antigen has been identified for it. Base quality data are lacking; no much larger clone is found one base away.

The cysteine opens and the phenylalanine closes a CDR3 of 18 amino acids. The CDR3 DNA has 54 bases and is translated from base 1. The V and J ends are trimmed by 9 bases and 0 bases, leaving 24 bases between them. CDR1 LNHDA and CDR2 SQIVND were looked up in the germline V gene (reference sequence). The chain joins TRBV19 to TRBJ1-5; D gene: possibly TRBD1, on 6 matching bases. This TCR was recovered from a woman aged 55-69 years with acute or convalescent COVID-19. The sequenced sample was peripheral blood. The CDR3 region reads CASHPGPAGTYSNQPQHF. The bases are TGTGCCAGCCACCCGGGTCCAGCAGGGACATATAGCAATCAGCCCCAGCATTTT.